A single sample gave rise to the 6 T cell receptor beta chains below, sequenced in a study of blood T cell repertoires in COVID-19. The method was immunoSEQ multiplex PCR; TCRdb's version includes in-frame clones alone and lacks a portion of them. The data show roughly 75,000 clones, 70% to 85% seen once. Sequencing was carried out using peripheral blood. The source is a man aged 65-85 years with acute or convalescent COVID-19.

J is TRBJ2-7 and V is TRBV5-1; the D gene is possibly TRBD1 (6 bases). Germline V gene sequence: CDR1 SGHRS, CDR2 YFSETQ. The V and J ends lost 0 bases and 2 bases respectively, with 12 bases between them. This CDR3 region has 15 residues. Here the CDR3 reads CASSLGGGQAYEQYF. Written as DNA, the CDR3 is TGCGCCAGCAGCTTGGGAGGGGGACAAGCCTACGAGCAGTACTTC.

This chain links TRBV3-1 (or the pseudogene TRBV3-2) with TRBJ2-7; TRBD2 aligns across 8 bases. The germline CDR1 and CDR2 sequences are LGHDT and YNNKEL (reference sequence). The CDR3 is 14 residues long. V gave up 4 bases and J gave up 5 bases; unmatched junction bases: 7. In nucleotides, the CDR3 is TGTGCCAGCAGCCCCAGCGGGAGTCATAACGAGCAGTACTTC. Its translation is CASSPSGSHNEQYF.

V and J are TRBV5-8 and TRBJ2-1; TRBD2 matches 13 bases. The V and J ends lost 2 bases and 9 bases, in that order; junction bases with no gene match: 8. This CDR3 region has 16 residues. Germline V gene data show CDR1 as SGHTS and CDR2 as YDEGEE. The CDR3 spells CASSFSGTSGMGEQFF. DNA of the CDR3: TGTGCCAGCAGCTTTTCCGGGACTAGCGGGATGGGTGAGCAGTTCTTC.

This clone was recorded only once. This rearrangement joins TRBV6-2 or TRBV6-3 to TRBJ2-5; no definite D call. The CDR3 length is 15 residues. Trimming took 1 base from V and 5 from J, leaving 14 bases between them. Germline V gives CDR1 MNHEY, CDR2 SVGEGT. The CDR3 coding sequence is TGTGCCAGCAGTTACTTGAGTCTCGAGAGCGAGACCCAGTACTTC. Encoded protein: CASSYLSLESETQYF.

The V and J genes are TRBV27 and TRBJ2-7; D may be TRBD1 (6 bases). Germline lookup yields CDR1 MNHEY and CDR2 SMNVEV (reference sequence). The CDR3 extends over 15 amino acids. V was pared by 6 bases and J by 3 bases, with 18 bases between. The CDR3 loop reads CASRATGTPLYEQYF. The CDR3 nucleotides are TGTGCCAGCAGGGCCACCGGGACACCTCTCTACGAGCAGTACTTC.

This chain uses TRBV28 with TRBJ2-7; 9 bases agree with TRBD2. Trimming at V came to 3 bases and at J to 3 bases, leaving 12 bases not matched to a gene. The CDR3 runs 17 residues. Germline V lookup: CDR1 MDHEN, CDR2 SYDVKM. The DNA of the CDR3 is TGTGCCAGCAGTTTCACCCCCGCGGGACTAGCCGACTACGAGCAGTACTTC. Its protein is CASSFTPAGLADYEQYF.